The 14 T cell receptor beta chains reported below all come from one sample, sequenced in a study of OX40 agonist ivuxolimab in advanced cancers. The method was immunoSEQ multiplex PCR; TCRdb's version includes in-frame clones alone and lacks a portion of them. The sample lists about 22,000 clones, 77% occurring once. Source: CD4+ or CD8+ T cells sorted from blood, taken in a trial of the OX40 agonist ivuxolimab. The receptors were sampled from an adult with an advanced solid tumor such as melanoma, head and neck, liver or kidney cancer.

The chain links TRBV19 to TRBJ1-1; D remains unclear. This CDR3 comprises 11 residues. Germline lookup yields CDR1 LNHDA and CDR2 SQIVND (reference sequence). Trimming shortened V by 5 bases and J by 4 bases, and 5 bases separated the two germline ends. The CDR3 spells CASSVTTEAFF. The CDR3 DNA reads TGTGCCAGTAGTGTAACCACTGAAGCTTTCTTT.

The chain combines TRBV10-3 with TRBJ1-2; no reliable D call. The CDR3 covers 15 residues. V lost 10 bases to trimming and J lost 0 bases, with 18 bases between them. The germline gives CDR1 ENHRY, CDR2 SYGVKD. The CDR3 region is CATRPEFGPNYGYTF. In DNA, the CDR3 is TGTGCCACCCGACCAGAGTTCGGCCCTAACTATGGCTACACCTTC.

The chain's CDR3 is CAWSAYRGPNTEAFF. CDR3 coding DNA: TGTGCCTGGAGTGCCTACAGGGGGCCGAACACTGAAGCTTTCTTT. This chain connects TRBV30 to TRBJ1-1; 9 bases align to TRBD1. Per the germline V gene, CDR1 is GTSNPN and CDR2 is SVGIG (reference sequence). With 1 base clipped from V and 1 base from J, the junction kept 4 bases outside the gene matches. The CDR3 extends over 15 amino acids.

The J gene is TRBJ2-3, the V gene TRBV19; 9 positions agree with TRBD2. The germline V gene has CDR1 LNHDA and CDR2 SQIVND (reference sequence). The CDR3 spans 15 residues. With 9 bases clipped from V and 0 bases from J, the junction kept 7 bases outside the gene matches. The CDR3 sequence: CASGGGVTSTDTQYF. In DNA form, the CDR3 reads TGTGCCAGCGGCGGGGGGGTTACTAGCACAGATACGCAGTATTTT.

The chain has TRBV30 and TRBJ2-5, with D maybe TRBD2 (5 bases). The CDR3 length is 12 residues. CDR1 GTSNPN and CDR2 SVGIG come from the germline V gene (reference sequence). The germline V and J ends were trimmed by 5 bases and 11 bases, with 18 bases remaining between them. Written as DNA, the CDR3 is TGTGCCTGGGGGGAACCGGCTGGGGAGCAGTACTTC. It yields the protein CAWGEPAGEQYF.

The gene calls are TRBV6-1 and TRBJ2-7; D may match TRBD1 or TRBD2 (6 bases each). The CDR3 totals 15 residues. Trimming stripped 5 bases from V and 3 bases from J, with 17 bases between. Looked up from germline, CDR1 is MNHNS and CDR2 is SASEGT. CDR3 amino acids: CASSQSGGGIYEQYF. In DNA form, the CDR3 reads TGTGCCAGCAGTCAATCCGGGGGCGGGATCTACGAGCAGTACTTC.

This clone is a singleton in its sample. The chain has TRBV29-1 and TRBJ2-7; D remains unclear. V shed 6 bases and J shed 2 bases, with 8 bases lying between them. The CDR3 has 11 residues. Germline V gene data show CDR1 as SQVTM and CDR2 as ANQGSEA. This CDR3 is CSVGTTYEQYF. In DNA, the CDR3 is TGCAGCGTGGGAACTACCTACGAGCAGTACTTC.

J is TRBJ2-2 and V is TRBV4-2, with D hard to call. CDR3 length: 14 residues. Trimming pared 4 bases from V and 2 bases from J, leaving 8 bases between. In germline, CDR1 is LGHNA, CDR2 YNFKEQ. The CDR3, as DNA: TGTGCCAGCAGCCCAGGTGATAACACCGGGGAGCTGTTTTTT. Translating gives CASSPGDNTGELFF.

The table lists this clone with a few counts. The chain uses TRBV5-8 and TRBJ2-7, with D perhaps matching TRBD2 (5 bases). Germline V CDR1 and CDR2: SGHTS, YDEGEE. Trimming took off 2 bases at V and 3 bases at J, with 6 bases between the two ends. CDR3 length: 12 residues. The CDR3 loop is CASSFRGYEQYF. CDR3 nucleotide sequence: TGTGCCAGCAGCTTCCGGGGCTACGAGCAGTACTTC.

V is TRBV7-9 and J is TRBJ2-1; D gene uncertain. Looked up from germline, CDR1 is SEHNR and CDR2 is FQNEAQ (reference sequence). V lost 6 bases to trimming and J lost 0 bases, with 12 bases between them. This CDR3 has 15 residues. CDR3 protein: CASSQDRDSYNEQFF. In DNA, the CDR3 is TGTGCCAGCAGTCAGGACCGAGACTCCTACAATGAGCAGTTCTTC.

This chain links TRBV6-5 with TRBJ2-7; D ambiguous. In germline, CDR1 is MNHEY, CDR2 SVGAGI. This CDR3 has 13 residues. The germline V and J ends were trimmed by 6 bases and 0 bases, with 9 bases remaining between them. The DNA of the CDR3 is TGTGCCAGCAGGGCAAGGAGCTCCTACGAGCAGTACTTC. Protein: CASRARSSYEQYF.

The CDR3 DNA is TGTGCCATCAGTGAGGGACTAGCGGGAACGGATACGCAGTATTTT. Translated: CAISEGLAGTDTQYF. The chain recombines TRBV10-3 with TRBJ2-3, with 12 bases aligning to TRBD2. The J segment lost 6 bases and the V segment lost 2 bases, leaving 3 bases of the junction unmatched. The CDR3 has 15 amino acids. Per the germline V gene, CDR1 is ENHRY and CDR2 is SYGVKD.

This sequence joins TRBV7-3 and TRBJ2-3; TRBD1 is a possible D gene (5 bases). CDR1 is SGHTA, CDR2 FQGTGA, per germline. This CDR3 is 16 amino acids long. Trimming pared 2 bases from V and 3 bases from J, leaving 15 bases between. The CDR3: CASSLGAGPWTDTQYF. DNA for the CDR3: TGTGCCAGCAGCTTAGGTGCAGGGCCCTGGACAGATACGCAGTATTTT.

J is TRBJ1-1 and V is TRBV7-2; D call uncertain. Germline lookup yields CDR1 SGHTA and CDR2 FQGNSA. The CDR3 loop spans 14 amino acids. V was pared by 1 base and J by 2 bases, with 8 bases between. DNA of the CDR3: TGTGCCAGCAGCTTAGGAACGGCCAACACTGAAGCTTTCTTT. Amino acids: CASSLGTANTEAFF.